A selection of T cell receptor beta chains follows, all from one sample in a study of blood T cells in healthy people across ages. TCRdb processed the 5' RACE reads anew with MiXCR; each CDR3 protein has one entry. The table shows approximately 1,000,000 distinct CDR3 sequences, with around two fifths occurring only once. Sequencing was done on a sample of blood. These receptor sequences come from a man aged 18 to 30 in good health. CDR3s include the opening cysteine and the closing phenylalanine or tryptophan. D genes are given only for firm matches. Size tells how often a clone was seen (once, few, many) or the class of an expanded clone, and some rows leave it out.

TRBJ2-1	TRBV7-2	NA	14	NA	TGTGCCAGCAGCTTGGGACGCAGGCTGCATGAGCAGTTCTTC	CASSLGRRLHEQFF
TRBJ2-7	TRBV27	NA	14	NA	TGTGCCAGCAGTGACTACAGGGACTCCTACGAGCAGTACTTC	CASSDYRDSYEQYF
TRBJ2-1	TRBV9	NA	15	NA	TGTGCCAGCAGCGTAGGCGGGGCACACTACAATGAGCAGTTCTTC	CASSVGGAHYNEQFF
TRBJ1-4	TRBV5-1	few	18	TRBD1	TGCGCCAGCAGCCGAACGGGACAGGGAGGACAAGCTAATGAAAAACTGTTTTTT	CASSRTGQGGQANEKLFF
TRBJ1-5	TRBV12-3/TRBV12-4	few	17	NA	TGTGCCAGCAGTTTGTCGATTTACCCGAATAGCAATCAGCCCCAGCATTTT	CASSLSIYPNSNQPQHF
TRBJ2-7	TRBV12-3/TRBV12-4	many	14	TRBD1	TGTGCCAGCAGCTCCTGGGACAGGGTCTACGAGCAGTACTTC	CASSSWDRVYEQYF
TRBJ1-2	TRBV4-2	few	14	NA	TGTGCCAGCAGCCAAGATTACGGTGCCGCGGGCTACACCTTC	CASSQDYGAAGYTF
TRBJ2-5	TRBV6-2/TRBV6-3	NA	17	TRBD2	TGTGCCAGCAGTTACACCTCAGGACTAGCGGGCATAGAGACCCAGTACTTC	CASSYTSGLAGIETQYF
TRBJ1-2	TRBV28	NA	12	NA	TGTGCCAGCAGTTTGGGGCCGATTGGCTACACCTTC	CASSLGPIGYTF
TRBJ2-1	TRBV11-2	NA	15	NA	TGTGCCAGCAGCCCCTTGACTGGCTCCTACAATGAGCAGTTCTTC	CASSPLTGSYNEQFF
TRBJ2-5	TRBV7-9	many	16	NA	TGTGCCAGCAGCTTAGTATTGTTGGCTAGCAAAGAGACCCAGTACTTC	CASSLVLLASKETQYF
TRBJ1-2	TRBV6-6	few	14	TRBD1	TGTGCCAGCAGTCCCTCCGGGACAGGCTATGGCTACACCTTC	CASSPSGTGYGYTF
TRBJ2-5	TRBV29-1	NA	18	NA	TGCAGCGTTGAAGACGTTGTGGTAGAGGGGCGCACCTACAATGAGCAGTACTTC	CSVEDVVVEGRTYNEQYF
TRBJ1-4	TRBV11-2	NA	15	TRBD1	TGTGCCAGCAGCCCTCCGGGACAGGGTTGGGAAAAACTGTTTTTT	CASSPPGQGWEKLFF
TRBJ2-7	TRBV3-1	many	16	TRBD1	TGTGCCAGCAGCCCCAACCCTGGGGACAGGGGTTACGAGCAGTACTTC	CASSPNPGDRGYEQYF
TRBJ2-7	TRBV19	NA	16	TRBD2	TGTGCCAGTAGTAAGACTAGCGGGGGATTATACAATGAGCAGTACTTC	CASSKTSGGLYNEQYF
TRBJ2-5	TRBV3-1	NA	21	TRBD2	TGTGCCAGCAGCCAAGGGCCGACTATCGGGGGGGGAGACCTAAGGCGGGAGACCCAGTACTTC	CASSQGPTIGGGDLRRETQYF
TRBJ2-1	TRBV4-1	few	18	NA	TGCGCCAGCAGCCAAGAGATTAGTTTTGATGGGTTGGACAATGAGCAGTTCTTC	CASSQEISFDGLDNEQFF
TRBJ2-3	TRBV20-1	few	12	NA	TGCAGTGCTAGTAACTATTCGGGTACGCAGTATTTT	CSASNYSGTQYF
TRBJ1-1	TRBV27	few	15	TRBD1	TGTGCCAGCAGTACGACGGGACAGTTGAACACTGAAGCTTTCTTT	CASSTTGQLNTEAFF
TRBJ2-3	TRBV7-2	NA	17	TRBD2	TGTGCCAGCAGCTTAGTGCCAGCGGGGGTTAGCACAGATACGCAGTATTTT	CASSLVPAGVSTDTQYF
TRBJ1-5	TRBV6-6	few	11	NA	TGTGCCAGCAGTGGGGACCTGACCCAGCATTTT	CASSGDLTQHF
TRBJ2-1	TRBV6-5	few	16	TRBD1	TGTGCCAGCAGTTACAGGGACAGTGGCACCTACAATGAGCAGTTCTTC	CASSYRDSGTYNEQFF
TRBJ1-1	TRBV5-1	few	18	TRBD1	TGCGCCAGCAGCTTGGCCTCCGGGACAGGTGAATTGGGCACTGAAGCTTTCTTT	CASSLASGTGELGTEAFF